Listed below are T cell receptor beta chains from one sample, sequenced in a study of blood T cell repertoires in COVID-19. Only in-frame clones appear in the TCRdb table, and some are missing; sequencing was by immunoSEQ multiplex PCR. This sample has about 170,000 clones, with approximately 89% found just once. The specimen was peripheral blood. The receptor source for this set is a man in his sixties or seventies with acute or convalescent COVID-19. Both conserved end residues are part of each CDR3. The D gene is left open where the match is weak.

CDR3aa: CASSNRFSNQPQHF
d_gene: NA
j_gene: TRBJ1-5
v_gene: TRBV28

CDR3aa: CASSPGTDASYEQYF
d_gene: TRBD1
j_gene: TRBJ2-7
v_gene: TRBV9

CDR3aa: CASSPGTGGFTIYF
d_gene: TRBD1
j_gene: TRBJ1-3
v_gene: TRBV7-2

CDR3aa: CASSYTGTGYGNEQFF
d_gene: TRBD1
j_gene: TRBJ2-1
v_gene: TRBV6-5

CDR3aa: CAISPQGGTEAFF
d_gene: NA
j_gene: TRBJ1-1
v_gene: TRBV10-3

CDR3aa: CASSERQGREQFF
d_gene: NA
j_gene: TRBJ2-1
v_gene: TRBV6-1

CDR3aa: CASSPPGRDEQYF
d_gene: TRBD2
j_gene: TRBJ2-7
v_gene: TRBV19

CDR3aa: CASSQDDREREAFF
d_gene: NA
j_gene: TRBJ1-1
v_gene: TRBV4-3

CDR3aa: CASSAQGFGALETQYF
d_gene: NA
j_gene: TRBJ2-5
v_gene: TRBV28

CDR3aa: CASSPAGQGSEQYF
d_gene: TRBD1
j_gene: TRBJ2-7
v_gene: TRBV7-3

CDR3aa: CSASTRDSSVAGTSYEQYF
d_gene: TRBD2
j_gene: TRBJ2-7
v_gene: TRBV20-1

CDR3aa: CASSEAGGYTGELFF
d_gene: TRBD2
j_gene: TRBJ2-2
v_gene: TRBV7-2

CDR3aa: CASSLEAAKQYF
d_gene: NA
j_gene: TRBJ2-7
v_gene: TRBV7-9

CDR3aa: CASCRLGPNEKLFF
d_gene: NA
j_gene: TRBJ1-4
v_gene: TRBV14

CDR3aa: CASSETRYEQYF
d_gene: NA
j_gene: TRBJ2-7
v_gene: TRBV2

CDR3aa: CASSLLAATYNEQFF
d_gene: NA
j_gene: TRBJ2-1
v_gene: TRBV5-1

CDR3aa: CASRAVNTEAFF
d_gene: NA
j_gene: TRBJ1-1
v_gene: TRBV5-1

CDR3aa: CASSLPQTPGLASYEQYF
d_gene: TRBD2
j_gene: TRBJ2-7
v_gene: TRBV5-6

CDR3aa: CSAEDQGLGETQYF
d_gene: NA
j_gene: TRBJ2-5
v_gene: TRBV29-1

CDR3aa: CASSPTGRETQYF
d_gene: NA
j_gene: TRBJ2-5
v_gene: TRBV12-3/TRBV12-4

CDR3aa: CASTGVARTEAFF
d_gene: NA
j_gene: TRBJ1-1
v_gene: TRBV12-3/TRBV12-4

CDR3aa: CASSQDLAGEHTGELFF
d_gene: TRBD2
j_gene: TRBJ2-2
v_gene: TRBV3-1/TRBV3-2

CDR3aa: CASRASGGLAYEQYF
d_gene: TRBD2
j_gene: TRBJ2-7
v_gene: TRBV19

CDR3aa: CASSLGQGGSTDTQYF
d_gene: NA
j_gene: TRBJ2-3
v_gene: TRBV5-1

CDR3aa: CASSLDGLAGGKDNEQFF
d_gene: TRBD2
j_gene: TRBJ2-1
v_gene: TRBV5-1

CDR3aa: CASSVGTSVETQYF
d_gene: TRBD2
j_gene: TRBJ2-5
v_gene: TRBV9

CDR3aa: CASSLGRGAIQETQYF
d_gene: NA
j_gene: TRBJ2-5
v_gene: TRBV11-3

CDR3aa: CASSPDRGRLETQYF
d_gene: TRBD1
j_gene: TRBJ2-5
v_gene: TRBV2